This TCR beta chain was sequenced in a study of monozygotic twins with inflammatory bowel disease. Two rounds of nested PCR, of roughly 17 and 9 cycles, were run on TCRalpha and TCRbeta cDNA. TCRdb reprocessed the 5' RACE reads, with one entry per CDR3 protein and no DNA. This repertoire includes some 150,000 distinct CDR3 sequences. The sequence was collected from a human donor with ulcerative colitis or Crohn's disease, or a healthy co-twin of an affected twin (not recorded which). Sequenced sample: blood.

The CDR3: CSASDRGPEAFF. The chain joins TRBV20-1 to TRBJ1-1; TCRdb names TRBD1, which stays unverified in the absence of DNA. The CDR3 runs to 12 residues. Germline V gene sequence: CDR1 DFQATT, CDR2 SNEGSKA (reference sequence).